This TCR beta chain was sequenced for a study of blood T cell repertoires in COVID-19. Across the study: Whether acute or convalescent, the COVID-19 samples came from the United States, Italy and Spain. T cells, B-cell-depleted T cells, or PBMCs provided the cDNA or gDNA that served as material.

V was shortened by 0 bases and J by 2 bases, with 11 bases between the two germline ends. Per germline, CDR1 SGDLS and CDR2 YYNGEE. The CDR3 has 15 residues. How the authors handled the data: By means of reference gene primer amplification, nucleated cell counts were estimated. Using immunoSEQ multiplex PCR, the repertoire was profiled, and TCRdb retains in-frame clones only, with some absent. The DNA gave D and trimming, while V, J and clone size come from that table. This sample yields hundreds of thousands of clones, of which more than 75% are seen a single time; 11% belongs to the top ten. The V call is TRBV9, the J call TRBJ2-5; D may be TRBD2 (5 bases). This clonotype was sampled from a man between 50 and 59 years old with COVID-19, enrolled during active disease. The sequenced sample consisted of peripheral blood. CDR3 sequence (DNA): TGTGCCAGCAGCGTAGTCGGGGAACAGCAAGAGACCCAGTACTTC. This translates into CASSVVGEQQETQYF.